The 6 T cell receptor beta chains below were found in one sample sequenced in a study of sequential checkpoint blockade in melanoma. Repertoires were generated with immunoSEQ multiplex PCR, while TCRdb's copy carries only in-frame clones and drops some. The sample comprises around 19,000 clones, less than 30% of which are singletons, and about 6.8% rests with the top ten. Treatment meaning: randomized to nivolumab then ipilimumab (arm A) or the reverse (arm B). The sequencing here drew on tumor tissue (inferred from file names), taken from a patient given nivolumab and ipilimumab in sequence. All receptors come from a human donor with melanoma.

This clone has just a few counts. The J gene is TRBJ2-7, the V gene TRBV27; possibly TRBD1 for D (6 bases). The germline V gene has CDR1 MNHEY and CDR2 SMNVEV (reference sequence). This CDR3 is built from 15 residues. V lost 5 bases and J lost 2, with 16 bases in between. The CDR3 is CASSARQESPYEQYF. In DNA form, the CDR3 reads TGTGCCAGCAGTGCACGACAGGAGTCCCCCTACGAGCAGTACTTC.

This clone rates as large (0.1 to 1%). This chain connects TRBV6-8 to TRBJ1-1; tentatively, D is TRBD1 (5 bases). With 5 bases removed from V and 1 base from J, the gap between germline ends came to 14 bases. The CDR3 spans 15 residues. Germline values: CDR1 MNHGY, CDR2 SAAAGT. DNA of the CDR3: TGTGCCAGCAGTGAGGGACCCGTGGGGAACACTGAAGCTTTCTTT. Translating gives CASSEGPVGNTEAFF.

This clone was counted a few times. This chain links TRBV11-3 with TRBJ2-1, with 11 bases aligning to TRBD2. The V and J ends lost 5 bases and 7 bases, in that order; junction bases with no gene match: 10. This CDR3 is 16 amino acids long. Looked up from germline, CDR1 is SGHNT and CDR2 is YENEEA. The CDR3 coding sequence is TGTGCCAGCAGCCCCGGGTTACTAGCGGGGGTTAATGAGCAGTTCTTC. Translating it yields CASSPGLLAGVNEQFF. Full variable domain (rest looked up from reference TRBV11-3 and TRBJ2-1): EAGVVQSPRYKIIEKKQPVAFWCNPISGHNTLYWYLQNLGQGPELLIRYENEEAVDDSQLPKDRFSAERLKGVDSTLKIQPAELGDSAVYLCASSPGLLAGVNEQFFGPGTRLTVL.

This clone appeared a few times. The CDR3 coding sequence is TGTGCCAGCTCACCAAATCAGCGGGGCTCCTACAATGAGCAGTTCTTC. Protein product: CASSPNQRGSYNEQFF. The chain is built from TRBV18 and TRBJ2-1; 7 positions agree with TRBD2. The CDR3 runs 16 residues. CDR1 KGHSH and CDR2 LQKENI come from the germline V gene. V shed 2 bases and J 0 bases; nucleotides not matched to a gene: 4.

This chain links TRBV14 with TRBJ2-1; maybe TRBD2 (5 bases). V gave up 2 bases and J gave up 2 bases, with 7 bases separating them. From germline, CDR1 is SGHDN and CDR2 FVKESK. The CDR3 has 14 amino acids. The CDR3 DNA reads TGTGCCAGCAGCCAATCCGGGGCCTACAATGAGCAGTTCTTC. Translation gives CASSQSGAYNEQFF.

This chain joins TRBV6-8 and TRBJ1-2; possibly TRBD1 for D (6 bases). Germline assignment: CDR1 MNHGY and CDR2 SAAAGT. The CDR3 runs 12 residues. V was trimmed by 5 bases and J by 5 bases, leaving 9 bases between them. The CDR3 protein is CASSNRAYGYTF. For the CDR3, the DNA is TGTGCCAGCAGTAACAGGGCTTATGGCTACACCTTC.